The 15 T cell receptor beta chains below come from one sample, sequenced in a study of T cell changes during pregnancy in multiple sclerosis. The protocol was immunoSEQ multiplex PCR, while the TCRdb copy is restricted to in-frame clones and leaves out a portion. The sample gives around 120,000 clones, 90% to 95% of which show up once; around 3.5% is in the top ten. This specimen consisted of peripheral blood, obtained after pregnancy. These receptor sequences come from a female donor with multiple sclerosis, enrolled in a pregnancy study.

V gene TRBV7-9 combines with J gene TRBJ1-5, with 9 bases aligning to TRBD1. The CDR3 contains 14 residues. The germline V gene has CDR1 SEHNR and CDR2 FQNEAQ (reference sequence). Trimming cost V 5 bases and J 4 bases; bases outside gene matches: 3. CDR3: CASSQGTGNQPQHF. CDR3 coding DNA: TGTGCCAGCAGCCAGGGGACAGGGAATCAGCCCCAGCATTTT.

DNA for the CDR3: TGTGCCAGCAGACTTTTAGCGGGGGGCACGGCAGATACGCAGTATTTT. Its protein product is CASRLLAGGTADTQYF. The chain combines TRBV2 with TRBJ2-3, with 10 bases lining up with TRBD2. Germline-derived CDR1 and CDR2 are SNHLY and FYNNEI. V was pared by 6 bases and J by 4 bases, with 10 bases of the junction left unmatched. CDR3 length: 16 residues.

The chain combines TRBV7-9 with TRBJ2-1; 7 bases are shared with TRBD2. CDR1 and CDR2 from the germline V gene are SEHNR and FQNEAQ (reference sequence). With 0 bases clipped from V and 3 bases from J, the junction kept 2 bases outside the gene matches. CDR3 length equals 15 residues. CDR3 loop: CASSLAGGNYNEQFF. CDR3 sequence (DNA): TGTGCCAGCAGCTTAGCGGGGGGGAACTACAATGAGCAGTTCTTC. The variable domain in full, with the rest retrieved from reference TRBV7-9 and TRBJ2-1, is DTGVSQNPRHKITKRGQNVTFRCDPISEHNRLYWYRQTLGQGPEFLTYFQNEAQLEKSRLLSDRFSAERPKGSFSTLEIQRTEQGDSAMYLCASSLAGGNYNEQFFGPGTRLTVL.

The genes are TRBV4-1 and TRBJ2-4, with D possibly being TRBD1 (5 bases). This CDR3 is 19 amino acids long. CDR1 and CDR2 (germline): MGHRA, YSYEKL. V was pared by 2 bases and J by 0 bases, with 20 bases between. For the CDR3, the DNA is TGCGCCAGCAGCCAACCCCCACCCCTCGACAGAGAAGCCAAAAACATTCAGTACTTC. This translates into CASSQPPPLDREAKNIQYF.

V usage is TRBV6-5 and J usage is TRBJ1-2; D may be TRBD1 (5 bases). V was shortened by 5 bases and J by 6 bases, with 19 bases between the two germline ends. This CDR3 is 15 amino acids long. The germline V gene has CDR1 MNHEY and CDR2 SVGAGI. The CDR3 spells CASSRQKKGLDGYTF. CDR3 coding DNA: TGTGCCAGCAGTCGACAGAAAAAGGGTCTTGATGGCTACACCTTC.

The J gene is TRBJ1-1, the V gene TRBV5-1, with 7 bases lining up with TRBD1. The CDR3 spans 18 residues. J lost 1 base, V lost 4 bases, and 16 bases had no gene match. CDR1 and CDR2 (germline): SGHRS, YFSETQ. The CDR3 DNA reads TGCGCCAGCAGCCCGGGGAGCGGATTGACAGGGTGGAACACTGAAGCTTTCTTT. Translated: CASSPGSGLTGWNTEAFF.

The chain carries TRBV30 and TRBJ2-2; the match to TRBD1 covers 8 bases. The CDR3 has 14 amino acids. V lost 0 bases and J lost 5; bases outside the gene matches: 2. Germline V gene lookup returns CDR1 GTSNPN and CDR2 SVGIG (reference sequence). CDR3 bases: TGTGCCTGGAGTGTACACAGGGGGACCGGGGAGCTGTTTTTT. It translates to CAWSVHRGTGELFF. Using reference TRBV30 and TRBJ2-2 for the parts outside the CDR3, the full variable domain is SQTIHQWPATLVQPVGSPLSLECTVEGTSNPNLYWYRQAAGRGLQLLFYSVGIGQISSEVPQNLSASRPQDRQFILSSKKLLLSDSGFYLCAWSVHRGTGELFFGEGSRLTVL.

This chain joins TRBV6-5 and TRBJ1-1; D not certain. This CDR3 contains 12 residues. The V and J ends lost 0 bases and 11 bases respectively, with 10 bases between them. Germline loops: CDR1 MNHEY, CDR2 SVGAGI. The CDR3 region is CASSYSRESAFF. In nucleotides, the CDR3 is TGTGCCAGCAGTTACTCACGGGAGAGCGCTTTCTTT.

The genes are TRBV6-1 and TRBJ1-2, with D uncertain. The V gene lost 5 bases and the J gene lost 11 bases, with 9 bases spanning the gap. The CDR3 extends over 10 amino acids. CDR1 is MNHNS, CDR2 SASEGT, per germline. The CDR3 bases are TGTGCCAGCAGTAGCGCCCGTTACACCTTC. This sequence encodes CASSSARYTF.

CDR3 sequence reads: CASSIVAGYNEQFF. CDR3 coding DNA: TGTGCCAGTAGTATCGTAGCGGGCTACAATGAGCAGTTCTTC. The chain joins TRBV19 to TRBJ2-1; TRBD2 aligns across 7 bases. Germline values: CDR1 LNHDA, CDR2 SQIVND (reference sequence). The V segment lost 3 bases and the J segment 3 bases; nucleotides outside the gene matches: 2. The CDR3 totals 14 residues. Full variable domain (remainder filled in from reference TRBV19 and TRBJ2-1): DGGITQSPKYLFRKEGQNVTLSCEQNLNHDAMYWYRQDPGQGLRLIYYSQIVNDFQKGDIAEGYSVSREKKESFPLTVTSAQKNPTAFYLCASSIVAGYNEQFFGPGTRLTVL.

This chain connects TRBV19 to TRBJ1-4, with D perhaps matching TRBD1 (5 bases). The length of the CDR3 is 16 residues. V lost 3 bases, J lost 0 bases, and 11 bases lay in between. Germline assignment: CDR1 LNHDA and CDR2 SQIVND (reference sequence). This CDR3 reads CASSMGMTATNEKLFF. CDR3 DNA sequence: TGTGCCAGTAGTATGGGTATGACAGCAACTAATGAAAAACTGTTTTTT. Full variable domain (missing parts from reference TRBV19 and TRBJ1-4): DGGITQSPKYLFRKEGQNVTLSCEQNLNHDAMYWYRQDPGQGLRLIYYSQIVNDFQKGDIAEGYSVSREKKESFPLTVTSAQKNPTAFYLCASSMGMTATNEKLFFGSGTQLSVL.

The J gene is TRBJ2-5, the V gene TRBV19, with 12 bases fitting TRBD1. This CDR3 is built from 13 residues. J gave up 4 bases and V 8 bases, and 2 bases lay outside the gene matches. Germline V CDR1 and CDR2: LNHDA, SQIVND (reference sequence). CDR3 protein: CASGTGGLETQYF. The CDR3 DNA reads TGTGCCAGTGGGACAGGGGGCTTAGAGACCCAGTACTTC.

The DNA of the CDR3 is TGTGCCAGTACCCGAGATGGTTACTCGCCCCAGCATTTT. Amino acids: CASTRDGYSPQHF. The V call is TRBV19, the J call TRBJ1-5; D remains ambiguous. Trimming shortened V by 7 bases and J by 9 bases, and 16 bases separated the two germline ends. This CDR3 spans 13 amino acids. Germline V gene lookup returns CDR1 LNHDA and CDR2 SQIVND (reference sequence).

The chain combines TRBV5-6 with TRBJ2-7, with TRBD1 matching over 7 bases. Germline CDR1 and CDR2: SGHDT and YYEEEE. V lost 4 bases, J lost 2 bases, and 9 bases stayed unmatched. This CDR3 is built from 15 residues. Written as DNA, the CDR3 is TGTGCCAGCAGCCCAACGACAGGGCTTACCTACGAGCAGTACTTC. It yields the protein CASSPTTGLTYEQYF.

CDR3 residues: CASSERDRAPDEQYF. DNA for the CDR3: TGTGCCAGCAGTGAAAGGGACAGAGCTCCGGACGAGCAGTACTTC. The chain is built from TRBV2 and TRBJ2-7, with TRBD1 matching 7 bases. The germline V gene encodes CDR1 SNHLY and CDR2 FYNNEI. Trimming took 2 bases from V and 5 from J; bases not matched to a gene: 9. This CDR3 has 15 amino acids.